This T cell receptor beta chain was obtained from a study of T cells in Graves' hyperthyroidism and ophthalmopathy. Amplified regions were TCR beta CDR3 sequences from RNA transcripts. Initially, a first-round RT-PCR of the TCR CDR3 employed the HTBI primer set. TCRdb re-called the multiplex PCR reads with MiXCR, one entry per CDR3 protein. Of some 510,000 distinct CDR3 sequences in the sample, about half were seen once. Study-wide results and limits: It was a median about 7.1 months before onset that the model predicted ophthalmopathy.

Stable hyperthyroidism: no ophthalmopathy progression over 18 months of follow-up. This clonotype was seen ten or more times. What it binds is not known. Trimming took 0 bases from V and 4 from J; bases not matched to a gene: 5. The CDR3 loop spans 15 amino acids. In germline, CDR1 is SGHDT, CDR2 YYEEEE. The TCR was taken from a woman between 18 and 29 years old with Graves' hyperthyroidism. This sequence joins TRBV5-6 and TRBJ2-5, with 8 nucleotides matching TRBD2. The sequencing input was peripheral blood or thyroid tissue (not recorded which). The CDR3, as DNA: TGTGCCAGCAGCTTGGCCGCGGGAGGTGGAGAGACCCAGTACTTC. Its protein product is CASSLAAGGGETQYF. The variable domain in full, with the rest retrieved from reference TRBV5-6 and TRBJ2-5, is DAGVTQSPTHLIKTRGQQVTLRCSPKSGHDTVSWYQQALGQGPQFIFQYYEEEERQRGNFPDRFSGHQFPNYSSELNVNALLLGDSALYLCASSLAAGGGETQYFGPGTRLLVL.